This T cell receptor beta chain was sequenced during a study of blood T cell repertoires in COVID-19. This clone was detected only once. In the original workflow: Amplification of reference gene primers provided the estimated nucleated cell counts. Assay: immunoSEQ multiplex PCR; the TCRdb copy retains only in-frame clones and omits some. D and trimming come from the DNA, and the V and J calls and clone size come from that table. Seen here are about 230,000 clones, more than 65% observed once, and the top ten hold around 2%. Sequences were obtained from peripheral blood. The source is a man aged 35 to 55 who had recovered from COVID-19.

CDR3 nucleotide sequence: TGTGCCAGCAGCCCAGGACAGGGACTAGCGGGAGTAGGCGAGACCCAGTACTTC. It encodes CASSPGQGLAGVGETQYF. The rearrangement uses TRBV3-1 (or the pseudogene TRBV3-2) and TRBJ2-5; 14 nucleotides line up with TRBD2. The CDR3 length is 18 residues. The trim removed 4 bases at V and 5 bases at J, leaving 12 bases unmatched. Germline V gene sequence: CDR1 LGHDT, CDR2 YNNKEL (reference sequence).